This T cell receptor (beta chain) was sequenced in a study of T cell repertoires in cytomegalovirus infection. Study-level background: Public TCR beta signatures indicated both CMV infection and matching HLA type.

Each CDR3 protein is one row after TCRdb ran MiXCR on the reads. The table lists some 700,000 distinct CDR3 sequences, 35% to 40% of them singletons. The J segment lost 4 bases and the V segment lost 0 bases, leaving 2 bases of the junction unmatched. This CDR3 spans 14 amino acids. Germline CDR1 is DFQATT and CDR2 is SNEGSKA (reference sequence). This receptor was taken from a human donor in good health (CMV status not recorded). Some clones in this sample may be carry-over from other donors' samples. Sequencing used PBMCs. V gene TRBV20-1 combines with J gene TRBJ2-3; TRBD1 matches at 9 bases. CDR3 DNA sequence: TGCAGTGCTAGAGATCGACAGGGGGCAGATACGCAGTATTTT. Protein product: CSARDRQGADTQYF.